The clone carrying this T cell receptor (beta chain) was counted once. The data stem from a study of blood T cell repertoires in COVID-19. Study overall: Samples came from the United States, Italy and Spain, spanning acute and convalescent COVID-19. The cDNA or gDNA used as material had been derived from T cells, B-cell-depleted T cells, or PBMCs.

Original processing notes: The assay estimated nucleated cells by amplifying reference gene primers. TCRdb keeps only in-frame clones here, not all; method: immunoSEQ multiplex PCR. V and J calls and clone size are copied from that table; D and trimming were computed from the DNA. The data contain under 300,000 clones, around 82% of them seen just once; the ten biggest clones take up 4% to 6%. Germline V gives CDR1 LGHNT, CDR2 FRNRAP. The CDR3 is made up of 16 amino acids. The V gene lost 0 bases and the J gene lost 4 bases, with 15 bases spanning the gap. This TCR was sampled from an elderly woman with active or convalescent COVID-19. The chain employs TRBV12-5 and TRBJ1-2; no reliable D call. Sequencing was carried out using peripheral blood. The CDR3 DNA reads as TGTGCTAGTGGTTTGGTAGCGGCCAACTGGGTCTATGGCTACACCTTC. The encoded protein is CASGLVAANWVYGYTF.